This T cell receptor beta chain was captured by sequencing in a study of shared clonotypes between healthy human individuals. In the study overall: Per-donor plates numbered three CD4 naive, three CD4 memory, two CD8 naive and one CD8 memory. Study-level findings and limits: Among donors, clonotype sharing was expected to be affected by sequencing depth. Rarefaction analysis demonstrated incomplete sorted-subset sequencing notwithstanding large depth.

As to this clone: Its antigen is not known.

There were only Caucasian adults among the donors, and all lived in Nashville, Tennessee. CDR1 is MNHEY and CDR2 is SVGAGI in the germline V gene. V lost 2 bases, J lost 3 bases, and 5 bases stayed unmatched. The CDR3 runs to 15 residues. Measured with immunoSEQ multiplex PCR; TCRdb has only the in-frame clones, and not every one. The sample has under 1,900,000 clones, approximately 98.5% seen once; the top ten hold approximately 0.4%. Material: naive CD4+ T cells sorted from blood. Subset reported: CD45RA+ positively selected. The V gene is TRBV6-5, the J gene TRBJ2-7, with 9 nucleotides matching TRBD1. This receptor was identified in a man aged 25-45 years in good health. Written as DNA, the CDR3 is TGTGCCAGCAGTTACAAGACAGGGGGTTACTACGAGCAGTACTTC. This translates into CASSYKTGGYYEQYF.